This T cell receptor beta chain comes out of a study of cytomegalovirus exposure and HLA in healthy donors. J gave up 7 bases and V 5 bases, and 15 bases lay outside the gene matches. This CDR3 region has 16 residues. Germline CDR1 is SGHNT and CDR2 is YYREEE (reference sequence). Points on this clone: Its antigen remains unknown.

General observations from the study: A later analysis linked a missense DCLRE1C variant to TCR beta V- and J-gene trimming. Productive rates of about 87% or about 30% were seen for most TCR beta V segments in an earlier analysis.

It was with 60 Vbeta and 13 Jbeta primers that the PCR ran. Generated by immunoSEQ multiplex PCR, the TCRdb table keeps only in-frame clones and is missing some. The data contain more than 65,000 clones, 82% of them seen just once; the ten biggest clones take up 1.9%. The source material was PBMCs. This clonotype was sampled from a man aged 18 to 29 in good health and CMV-seronegative. The chain recombines TRBV5-4 with TRBJ2-1; 7 bases fit TRBD1. Here the CDR3 reads CASRKRGRRFANEQFF. CDR3 nucleotide sequence: TGTGCCAGCAGAAAAAGGGGGCGCCGGTTCGCTAATGAGCAGTTCTTC.